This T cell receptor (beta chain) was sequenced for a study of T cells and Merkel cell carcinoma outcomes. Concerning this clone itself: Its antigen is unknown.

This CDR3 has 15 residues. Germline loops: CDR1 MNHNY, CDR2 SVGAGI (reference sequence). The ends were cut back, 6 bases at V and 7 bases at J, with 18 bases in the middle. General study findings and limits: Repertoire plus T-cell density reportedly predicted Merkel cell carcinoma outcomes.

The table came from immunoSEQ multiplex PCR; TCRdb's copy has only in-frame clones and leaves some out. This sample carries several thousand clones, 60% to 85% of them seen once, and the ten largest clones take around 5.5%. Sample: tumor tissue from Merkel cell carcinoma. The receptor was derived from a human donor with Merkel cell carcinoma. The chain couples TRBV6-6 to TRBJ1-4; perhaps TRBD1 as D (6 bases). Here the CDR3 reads CASSSRSGTTEKLFF. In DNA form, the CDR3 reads TGTGCCAGCAGCAGCCGTTCCGGGACAACTGAAAAACTGTTTTTT.